A single T cell receptor beta chain is shown here with its context. CDR1 and CDR2 (germline): GTSNPN, SVGIG (reference sequence). The CDR3 is made up of 13 amino acids. V was clipped by 1 base and J by 3 bases, with 9 bases between them. This sample is part of a study of blood T cell repertoires in COVID-19. Study at large: Material from acute and convalescent COVID-19 was sourced from the United States, Italy and Spain. T cells, B-cell-depleted T cells, or PBMCs provided the cDNA or gDNA that served as material.

Sequenced by immunoSEQ multiplex PCR; TCRdb stores in-frame clones only, minus some. The table includes around 190,000 clones, roughly four fifths detected once. The chain employs TRBV30 and TRBJ1-1; D is ambiguous. The source material was PBMCs or T cells enriched from blood (not recorded which). The TCR sequence derives from a middle-aged man who had recovered from COVID-19. CDR3 sequence reads: CAWSAHADTEAFF. The CDR3 bases are TGTGCCTGGAGTGCCCACGCAGACACTGAAGCTTTCTTT. The entire variable domain, with the rest obtained from reference TRBV30 and TRBJ1-1, is as follows: SQTIHQWPATLVQPVGSPLSLECTVEGTSNPNLYWYRQAAGRGLQLLFYSVGIGQISSEVPQNLSASRPQDRQFILSSKKLLLSDSGFYLCAWSAHADTEAFFGQGTRLTVV.